Listed here is a single T cell receptor beta chain. Its antigen is unknown. The data belong to a study of OX40 agonist ivuxolimab in advanced cancers. Study summary: A male proportion of 82.7% was recorded, with mean age around 60 years and range about 20 to 85. Study-wide findings and caveats: Average numbers of expanded clones were greater in CD8+ T cells than in CD4+. CD4+ and CD8+ blood T cells expanded clonally by week 6 at 0.1 to 3.0 mg/kg.

Autoimmune disease history or systemic immunosuppression led to patients being barred. Clones were read by immunoSEQ multiplex PCR, and TCRdb kept only the in-frame ones, dropping some. Of roughly 90,000 clones in the sample, roughly 93% were seen once. Trimming removed 9 bases from V and 5 bases from J, with 14 bases in between. Per the germline V gene, CDR1 is SGHTA and CDR2 is FQGNSA. CDR3 length: 13 residues. The chain recombines TRBV7-2 with TRBJ1-5, with a tentative D call TRBD1 (6 bases). The origin of this receptor is an adult with an advanced solid tumor such as melanoma, head and neck, liver or kidney cancer. This specimen consisted of CD4+ or CD8+ T cells sorted from blood, obtained in a trial of the OX40 agonist ivuxolimab. The chain's CDR3 is CASGQLTHQPQHF. The DNA for the CDR3 is TGTGCCAGTGGACAGTTAACTCATCAGCCCCAGCATTTT.